This T cell receptor (beta chain) was identified in a study of metastatic and nonmetastatic thyroid tumors. Study background: Patients with malignant and benign thyroid disease provided blood and tumor or nodule tissue, whose repertoires were compared.

Each patient went into thyroid surgery without having received any treatment. Per the study methods: To classify distant metastasis in papillary thyroid cancer, a model was built from CDR3 differences across clinicopathological groups. TCRdb called clones again from the PCR reads with MiXCR. None of the V and J calls come from the authors' own analysis; TCRdb made them. The sample yields about 40,000 clones, approximately 17% seen once. This clone has ten or more counts. The TCR was taken from a female donor with papillary thyroid cancer or a benign thyroid nodule (not recorded which). Some clones in this sample may be carry-over from other donors' samples. Sequencing was done on a sample of tumor tissue.

The CDR3 nucleotides read TGTGCCAGCAGCCAAGGGACATACCTGGACGCTTTCTTT. This translates into CASSQGTYLDAFF. The V call is TRBV3-1, the J call TRBJ1-1, with D possibly being TRBD1 (5 bases). Deletions cut 1 base from V and 11 bases from J, with 14 bases between. The CDR3 covers 13 residues. Germline V lookup: CDR1 LGHDT, CDR2 YNNKEL (reference sequence).